These 5 T cell receptor beta chains came from one sample sequenced in a study of cytomegalovirus exposure and HLA in healthy donors (dated by TCRdb to about 2017). Libraries were constructed by the immunoSEQ multiplex PCR assay. For the multiplex PCR, a mixture combining 60 forward primers for TCR Vbeta segments and 13 reverse primers for TCR Jbeta segments was used. This immuneACCESS table, as held by TCRdb, lists in-frame sequences with V and J called but not all clones. Of the missing ones, under half trace to an unresolved V gene in checked studies; the others have no known cause. This sample holds under 200,000 clones; just under 80% were observed only once. The ten largest clones represent roughly 1.3% of the sample. Sample: PBMCs. The receptors were sampled from a man aged 25-45 years in good health and CMV-seronegative.

The chain links TRBV7-6 to TRBJ2-7, with D possibly TRBD2 on 5 matching bases. The germline gives CDR1 SGHVS, CDR2 FNYEAQ. The length of the CDR3 is 16 residues. The V end was cut by 3 bases, the J end by 7 bases, with 22 bases between. CDR3 DNA: TGTGCCAGCAGCTTCTCCAGTTACGAAATAACGGGGGAGCAGTACTTC. It codes for CASSFSSYEITGEQYF. Full variable domain (rest looked up from reference TRBV7-6 and TRBJ2-7): GAGVSQSPRYKVTKRGQDVALRCDPISGHVSLYWYRQALGQGPEFLTYFNYEAQQDKSGLPNDRFSAERPEGSISTLTIQRTEQRDSAMYRCASSFSSYEITGEQYFGPGTRLTVT.

The chain recombines TRBV11-2 with TRBJ1-4; a possible D gene is TRBD1 (5 bases). The CDR3 length is 15 residues. V dropped 2 bases and J dropped 3 bases, with 10 bases sitting between them. Germline loops: CDR1 SGHAT, CDR2 FQNNGV. CDR3 in DNA: TGTGCCAGCAGCTTACAGGGCATGGCTAATGAAAAACTGTTTTTT. This gives the protein CASSLQGMANEKLFF.

This clone is a singleton in its sample. The chain uses TRBV5-6 and TRBJ2-2; the match to TRBD1 covers 7 bases. The CDR3 sequence is 18 residues long. J lost 0 bases, V lost 1 base, and 9 bases had no gene match. The germline CDR1 and CDR2 sequences are SGHDT and YYEEEE. The CDR3 DNA reads TGTGCCAGCAGCTTGAGGACAGGAGGACTCGCGAACACCGGGGAGCTGTTTTTT. Its translation is CASSLRTGGLANTGELFF.

This clone was recorded only once. The chain combines TRBV7-9 with TRBJ1-3; no clear D. V was clipped by 3 bases and J by 4 bases, with 10 bases between them. The CDR3 totals 14 residues. Per germline, CDR1 SEHNR and CDR2 FQNEAQ (reference sequence). Here the CDR3 reads CASSFGTDGNTIYF. The CDR3 DNA reads as TGTGCCAGCAGCTTTGGAACAGACGGAAACACCATATATTTT.

This clone was detected once. The chain links TRBV4-1 to TRBJ2-7; D ambiguous. Per germline, CDR1 MGHRA and CDR2 YSYEKL. V lost 0 bases and J lost 3, with 12 bases in between. The CDR3 loop spans 15 amino acids. In nucleotides, the CDR3 is TGCGCCAGCAGCCAAGATCGCACAGTATACTACGAGCAGTACTTC. Translation: CASSQDRTVYYEQYF.